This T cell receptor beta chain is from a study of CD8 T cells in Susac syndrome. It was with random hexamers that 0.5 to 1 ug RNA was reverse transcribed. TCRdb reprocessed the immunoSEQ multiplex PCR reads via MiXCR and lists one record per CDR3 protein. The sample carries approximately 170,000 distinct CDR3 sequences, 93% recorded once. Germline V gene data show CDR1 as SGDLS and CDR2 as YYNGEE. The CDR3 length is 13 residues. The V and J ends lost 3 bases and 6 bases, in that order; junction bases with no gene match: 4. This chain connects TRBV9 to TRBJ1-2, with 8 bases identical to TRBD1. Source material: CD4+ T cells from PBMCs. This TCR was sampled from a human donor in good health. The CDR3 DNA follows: TGTGCCAGCAGCGCACTGACAGGGGATGGCTACACCTTC. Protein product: CASSALTGDGYTF.